This TCR beta chain came from a study of T-cell reconstitution after alpha-beta-depleted transplantation in children. Study outcomes and limitations: Hyperexpanded clones declined; after one year, newly produced T cells mostly supplied diversity. After transplant, at about two months, alpha-beta T cells were reportedly derived from several hundred expanded graft clones.

Using unique molecular identifiers, the investigators prepared the TCRbeta library. TCRdb analysed the PCR reads with MiXCR anew, one entry per CDR3 protein. The table records about 980,000 distinct CDR3 sequences, roughly 29% of them present only once. Of note for this clonotype: Its antigen is currently unknown.

The germline V gene has CDR1 SQVTM and CDR2 ANQGSEA. Trimming removed 3 bases from V and 4 bases from J, with 13 bases in between. This CDR3 is 14 amino acids long. The sequences come from PBMCs, mostly from graft donor cells, collected 360 days after TCRalphabeta/CD19-depleted stem cell transplant. V and J are TRBV29-1 and TRBJ2-1, with a possible D match to TRBD1 (6 bases). The clonotype originates from a boy younger than two who had a stem cell transplant for SCID, so the T cells may come from the graft donor. CDR3 residues: CSVDLGTGYNEQFF. DNA of the CDR3: TGCAGCGTTGATTTGGGTACAGGGTACAATGAGCAGTTCTTC.